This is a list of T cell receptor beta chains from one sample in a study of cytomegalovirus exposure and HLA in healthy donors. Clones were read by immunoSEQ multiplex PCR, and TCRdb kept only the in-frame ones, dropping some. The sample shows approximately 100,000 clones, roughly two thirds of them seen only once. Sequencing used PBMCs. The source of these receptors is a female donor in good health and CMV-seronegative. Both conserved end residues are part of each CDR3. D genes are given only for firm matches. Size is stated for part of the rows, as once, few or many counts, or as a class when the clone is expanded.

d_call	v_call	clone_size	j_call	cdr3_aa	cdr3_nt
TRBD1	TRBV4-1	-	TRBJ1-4	CASSQGQGPRGNEKLFF	TGCGCCAGCAGCCAAGGACAGGGCCCGAGGGGTAATGAAAAACTGTTTTTT
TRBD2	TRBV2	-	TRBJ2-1	CASSAVAGGNEQFF	TGTGCCAGCAGTGCCGTCGCGGGAGGGAATGAGCAGTTCTTC
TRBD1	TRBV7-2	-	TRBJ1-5	CASSLGYRGGSNQPQHF	TGTGCCAGCAGCTTAGGGTACAGGGGTGGAAGCAATCAGCCCCAGCATTTT
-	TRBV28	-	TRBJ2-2	CASSLSQTGELFF	TGTGCCAGCAGTTTATCCCAAACCGGGGAGCTGTTTTTT
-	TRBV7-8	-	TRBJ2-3	CASSLSQGTDTQYF	TGTGCCAGCAGCTTAAGCCAGGGCACAGATACGCAGTATTTT
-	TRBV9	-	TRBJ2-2	CASSKVGGSGELFF	TGTGCCAGCAGCAAAGTAGGTGGGAGCGGGGAGCTGTTTTTT
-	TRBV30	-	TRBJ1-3	CACHRRHGNSGNTIYF	TGTGCCTGCCACCGACGACACGGAAACTCTGGAAACACCATATATTTT
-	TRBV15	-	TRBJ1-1	CATSRYGTENTEAFF	TGTGCCACCAGCAGATACGGGACTGAGAACACTGAAGCTTTCTTT
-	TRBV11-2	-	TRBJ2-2	CASSLEPGTGELFF	TGTGCCAGCAGCTTAGAACCGGGCACCGGGGAGCTGTTTTTT
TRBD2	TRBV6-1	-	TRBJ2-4	CASSQGLAGAGGAKNIQYF	TGTGCCAGCAGTCAAGGACTAGCGGGAGCGGGGGGAGCCAAAAACATTCAGTACTTC
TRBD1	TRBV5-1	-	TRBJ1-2	CASSPGQGYGYTF	TGCGCCAGCAGCCCGGGACAGGGTTATGGCTACACCTTC
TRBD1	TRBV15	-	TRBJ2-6	CAIATGTISGANVLTF	TGTGCCATCGCGACAGGGACAATCTCTGGGGCCAACGTCCTGACTTTC
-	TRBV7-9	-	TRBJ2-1	CASSVGVGGAYNEQFF	TGTGCCAGCAGCGTGGGGGTGGGCGGGGCCTACAATGAGCAGTTCTTC
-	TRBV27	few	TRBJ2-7	CASSRRGVGGYEQYF	TGTGCCAGCAGTCGCAGGGGGGTTGGGGGGTACGAGCAGTACTTC
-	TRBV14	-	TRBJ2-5	CASSQRSRETQYF	TGTGCCAGCAGCCAGAGGTCTAGGGAGACCCAGTACTTC
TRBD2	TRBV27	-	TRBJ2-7	CASRPWTSGQNEQYF	TGTGCCAGCAGGCCTTGGACTAGCGGGCAGAACGAGCAGTACTTC
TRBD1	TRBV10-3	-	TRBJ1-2	CAITERGQGIGYTF	TGTGCCATCACCGAGAGGGGACAGGGGATCGGCTACACCTTC
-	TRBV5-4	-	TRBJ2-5	CASSKAGTQQETQYF	TGTGCCAGCAGCAAGGCCGGGACACAGCAAGAGACCCAGTACTTC
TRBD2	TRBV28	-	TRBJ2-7	CASSPPWGGSSYEQYF	TGTGCCAGCAGTCCTCCGTGGGGCGGGAGTTCCTACGAGCAGTACTTC
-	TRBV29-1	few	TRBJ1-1	CSVEDGRNTEAFF	TGCAGCGTTGAAGATGGGCGGAACACTGAAGCTTTCTTT
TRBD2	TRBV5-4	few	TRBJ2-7	CASSPPTSGRGEQYF	TGTGCCAGCAGCCCGCCGACTAGCGGGAGGGGCGAGCAGTACTTC
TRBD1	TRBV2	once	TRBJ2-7	CASHRGQVVDEQYF	TGTGCCAGCCACCGGGGACAGGTGGTTGACGAGCAGTACTTC
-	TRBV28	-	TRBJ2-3	CASSTFKRPSTDTQYF	TGTGCCAGCAGTACATTTAAGCGGCCTAGCACAGATACGCAGTATTTT
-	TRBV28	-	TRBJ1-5	CATRQEISNQPQHF	TGTGCCACCAGACAGGAGATTAGCAATCAGCCCCAGCATTTT
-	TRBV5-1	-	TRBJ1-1	CASSLWTLNTEAFF	TGCGCCAGCAGCTTGTGGACACTGAACACTGAAGCTTTCTTT
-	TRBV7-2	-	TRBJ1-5	CASSSHSGNQPQHF	TGTGCCAGCAGCTCTCACTCGGGCAATCAGCCCCAGCATTTT
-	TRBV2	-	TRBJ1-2	CASSEGQGLGSRGYTF	TGTGCCAGCAGTGAGGGGCAGGGTCTTGGTTCCCGAGGCTACACCTTC
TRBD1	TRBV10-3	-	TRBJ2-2	CAISASGQGNTGELFF	TGTGCCATCAGTGCCTCGGGACAGGGGAACACCGGGGAGCTGTTTTTT
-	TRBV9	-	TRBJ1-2	CASSVSDIYGYTF	TGTGCCAGCAGCGTATCAGACATCTATGGCTACACCTTC
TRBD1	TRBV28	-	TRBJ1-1	CASSQGEATEAFF	TGTGCCAGCAGTCAGGGGGAGGCCACTGAAGCTTTCTTT
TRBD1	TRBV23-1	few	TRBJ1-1	CASSQRGLNTEAFF	TGCGCCAGCAGTCAAAGGGGGCTGAACACTGAAGCTTTCTTT
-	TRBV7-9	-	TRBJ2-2	CASSLGFANTGELFF	TGTGCCAGCAGCCTGGGCTTTGCGAACACCGGGGAGCTGTTTTTT
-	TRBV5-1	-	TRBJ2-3	CASSFDMDSGEDTQYF	TGCGCCAGCAGCTTCGATATGGACTCGGGTGAGGATACGCAGTATTTT
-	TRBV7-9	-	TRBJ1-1	CASSLQMNTEAFF	TGTGCCAGCAGCTTACAAATGAACACTGAAGCTTTCTTT
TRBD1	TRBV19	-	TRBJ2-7	CASSTNTGGSYEQYF	TGTGCCAGTAGTACGAATACAGGGGGCTCCTACGAGCAGTACTTC
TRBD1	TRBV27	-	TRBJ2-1	CASSLSANRGIEQFF	TGTGCCAGCAGTCTATCGGCAAACAGGGGTATTGAGCAGTTCTTC
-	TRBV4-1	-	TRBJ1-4	CASSQSPVSEKLFF	TGCGCCAGCAGCCAAAGTCCAGTAAGTGAAAAACTGTTTTTT
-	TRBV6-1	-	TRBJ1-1	CASSLWRVGTEAFF	TGTGCCAGCAGTTTGTGGAGGGTGGGCACTGAAGCTTTCTTT
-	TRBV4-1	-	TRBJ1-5	CASSQDSGQPQHF	TGCGCCAGCAGCCAAGATTCGGGGCAGCCCCAGCATTTT
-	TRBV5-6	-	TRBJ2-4	CASSLQGGDIQYF	TGTGCCAGCAGCTTGCAGGGGGGAGACATTCAGTACTTC
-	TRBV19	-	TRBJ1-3	CASSPLGGHSGNTIYF	TGTGCCAGTAGTCCCCTCGGGGGGCACTCTGGAAACACCATATATTTT
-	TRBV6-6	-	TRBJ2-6	CASNQGGSSGANVLTF	TGTGCCAGCAACCAGGGGGGCAGTTCTGGGGCCAACGTCCTGACTTTC
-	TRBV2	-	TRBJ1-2	CAAAGAQRGVNYGYTF	TGTGCAGCCGCTGGGGCACAGCGCGGGGTTAACTATGGCTACACCTTC
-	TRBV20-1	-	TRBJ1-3	CSARGDTTIYF	TGCAGTGCTAGAGGAGACACCACCATATATTTT
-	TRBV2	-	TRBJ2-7	CASSEQGSYEQYF	TGTGCCAGCAGTGAACAGGGATCCTACGAGCAGTACTTC
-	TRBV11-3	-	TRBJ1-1	CASSFSGEGNTEAFF	TGTGCCAGCAGCTTTAGTGGGGAGGGGAACACTGAAGCTTTCTTT
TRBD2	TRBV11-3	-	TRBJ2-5	CASSLKRGGVETQYF	TGTGCCAGCAGCTTAAAGCGGGGTGGGGTAGAGACCCAGTACTTC
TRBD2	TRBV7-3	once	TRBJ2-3	CASSLGLAGGTSTDTQYF	TGTGCCAGCAGCTTGGGACTAGCGGGAGGGACTAGCACAGATACGCAGTATTTT
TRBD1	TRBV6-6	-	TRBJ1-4	CASSDGQGGKLFF	TGTGCCAGCAGTGATGGACAGGGGGGGAAACTGTTTTTT
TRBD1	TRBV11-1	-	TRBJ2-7	CASSLARDRRSYEQYF	TGTGCCAGCAGCTTAGCCAGGGACAGGAGATCCTACGAGCAGTACTTC
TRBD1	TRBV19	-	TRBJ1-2	CASTSRGNYGYTF	TGTGCCAGTACATCCAGGGGGAACTATGGCTACACCTTC
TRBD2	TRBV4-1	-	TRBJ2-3	CASSQGLAASTDTQYF	TGCGCCAGCAGTCAAGGACTAGCGGCTAGCACAGATACGCAGTATTTT
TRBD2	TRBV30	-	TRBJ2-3	CAWSPGLAFTSTDTQYF	TGTGCCTGGAGTCCCGGACTAGCATTCACATCCACAGATACGCAGTATTTT
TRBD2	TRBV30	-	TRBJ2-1	CAWSRTSGGAYEQFF	TGTGCCTGGAGTCGGACTAGCGGGGGGGCGTATGAGCAGTTCTTC
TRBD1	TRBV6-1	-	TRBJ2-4	CASSEGTGGNRVQYF	TGTGCCAGCAGTGAAGGAACAGGGGGCAATCGGGTTCAGTACTTC
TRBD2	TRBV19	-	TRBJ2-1	CASSIELAGGRDEQFF	TGTGCCAGTAGTATAGAGCTAGCGGGGGGCCGGGATGAGCAGTTCTTC
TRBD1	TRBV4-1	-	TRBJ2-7	CASSPGTASSSYEQYF	TGCGCCAGCAGCCCCGGGACAGCTTCCAGCTCCTACGAGCAGTACTTC